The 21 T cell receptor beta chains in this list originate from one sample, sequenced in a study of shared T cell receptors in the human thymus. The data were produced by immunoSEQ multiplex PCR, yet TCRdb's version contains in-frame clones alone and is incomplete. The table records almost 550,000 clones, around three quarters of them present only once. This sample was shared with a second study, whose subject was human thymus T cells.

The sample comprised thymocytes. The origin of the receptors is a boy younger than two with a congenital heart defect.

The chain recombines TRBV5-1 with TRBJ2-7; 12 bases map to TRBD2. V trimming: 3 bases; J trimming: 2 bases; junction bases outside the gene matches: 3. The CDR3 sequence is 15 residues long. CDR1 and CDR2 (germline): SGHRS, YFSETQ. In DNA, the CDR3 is TGCGCCAGCAGCTACGGACTAGCGGGACCCTACGAGCAGTACTTC. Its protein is CASSYGLAGPYEQYF.

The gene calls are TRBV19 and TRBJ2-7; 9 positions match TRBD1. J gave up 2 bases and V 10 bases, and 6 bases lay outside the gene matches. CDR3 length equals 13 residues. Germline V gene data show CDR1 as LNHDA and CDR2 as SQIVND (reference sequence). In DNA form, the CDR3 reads TGTGCCAACCCGGGACAGGGCGCCTACGAGCAGTACTTC. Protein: CANPGQGAYEQYF.

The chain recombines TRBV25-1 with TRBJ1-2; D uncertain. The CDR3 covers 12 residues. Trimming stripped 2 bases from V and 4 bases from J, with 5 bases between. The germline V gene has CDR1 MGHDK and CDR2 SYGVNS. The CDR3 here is CASSEPPYGYTF. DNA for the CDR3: TGTGCCAGCAGTGAACCTCCCTATGGCTACACCTTC.

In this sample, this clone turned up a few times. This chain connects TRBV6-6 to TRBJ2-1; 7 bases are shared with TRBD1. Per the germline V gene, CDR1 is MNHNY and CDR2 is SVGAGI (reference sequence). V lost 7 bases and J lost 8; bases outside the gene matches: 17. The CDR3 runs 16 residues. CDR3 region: CASKTVRDRISHEQFF. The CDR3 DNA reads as TGTGCCAGCAAGACTGTCCGGGACAGAATTAGTCATGAGCAGTTCTTC.

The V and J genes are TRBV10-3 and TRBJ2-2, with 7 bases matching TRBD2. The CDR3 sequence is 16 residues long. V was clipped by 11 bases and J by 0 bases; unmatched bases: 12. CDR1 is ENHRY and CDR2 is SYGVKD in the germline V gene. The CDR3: CAVREVRGANTGELFF. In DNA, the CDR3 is TGTGCCGTCCGGGAGGTCCGGGGCGCGAACACCGGGGAGCTGTTTTTT.

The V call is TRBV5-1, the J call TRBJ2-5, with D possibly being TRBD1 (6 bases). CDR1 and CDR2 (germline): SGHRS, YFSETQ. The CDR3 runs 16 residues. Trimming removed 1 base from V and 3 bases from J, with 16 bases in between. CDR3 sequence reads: CASSLIRAGAKETQYF. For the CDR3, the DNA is TGCGCCAGCAGCTTGATTCGGGCAGGGGCAAAAGAGACCCAGTACTTC. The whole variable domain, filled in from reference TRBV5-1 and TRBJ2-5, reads KAGVTQTPRYLIKTRGQQVTLSCSPISGHRSVSWYQQTPGQGLQFLFEYFSETQRNKGNFPGRFSGRQFSNSRSEMNVSTLELGDSALYLCASSLIRAGAKETQYFGPGTRLLVL.

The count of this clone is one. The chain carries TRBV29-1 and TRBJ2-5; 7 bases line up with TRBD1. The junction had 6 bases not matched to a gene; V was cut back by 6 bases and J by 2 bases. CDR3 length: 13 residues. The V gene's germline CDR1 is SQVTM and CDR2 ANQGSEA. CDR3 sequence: CSVESGGQETQYF. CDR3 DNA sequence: TGCAGCGTCGAGTCAGGGGGACAAGAGACCCAGTACTTC.

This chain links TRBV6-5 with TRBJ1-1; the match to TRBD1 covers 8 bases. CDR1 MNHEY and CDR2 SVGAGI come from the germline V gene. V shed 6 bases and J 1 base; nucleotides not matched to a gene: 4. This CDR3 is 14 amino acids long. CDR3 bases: TGTGCCAGCAGGGACAGGGAAACGAACACTGAAGCTTTCTTT. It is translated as CASRDRETNTEAFF.

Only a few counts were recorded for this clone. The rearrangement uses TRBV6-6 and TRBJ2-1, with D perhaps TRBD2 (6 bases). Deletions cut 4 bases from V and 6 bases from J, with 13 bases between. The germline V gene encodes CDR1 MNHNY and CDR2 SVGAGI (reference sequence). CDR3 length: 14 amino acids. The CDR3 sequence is CASSSGGEFNEQFF. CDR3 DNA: TGTGCCAGCAGTTCCGGGGGAGAGTTCAATGAGCAGTTCTTC.

This CDR3 reads CASSALRDSYEQYF. The DNA of the CDR3 is TGTGCCAGCAGCGCACTTCGGGACTCCTACGAGCAGTACTTC. J is TRBJ2-7 and V is TRBV9; perhaps TRBD2 as D (5 bases). CDR1 is SGDLS, CDR2 YYNGEE, per germline. This CDR3 contains 14 residues. V lost 3 bases to trimming and J lost 0 bases, with 10 bases between them. Full variable domain (remainder filled in from reference TRBV9 and TRBJ2-7): DSGVTQTPKHLITATGQRVTLRCSPRSGDLSVYWYQQSLDQGLQFLIQYYNGEERAKGNILERFSAQQFPDLHSELNLSSLELGDSALYFCASSALRDSYEQYFGPGTRLTVT.

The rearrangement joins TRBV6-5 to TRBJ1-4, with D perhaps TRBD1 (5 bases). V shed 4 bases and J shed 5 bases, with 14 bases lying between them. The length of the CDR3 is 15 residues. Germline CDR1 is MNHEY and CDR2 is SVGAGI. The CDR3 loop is CASSSWGGLNEKLFF. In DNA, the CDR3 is TGTGCCAGCAGTTCCTGGGGCGGTCTGAATGAAAAACTGTTTTTT.

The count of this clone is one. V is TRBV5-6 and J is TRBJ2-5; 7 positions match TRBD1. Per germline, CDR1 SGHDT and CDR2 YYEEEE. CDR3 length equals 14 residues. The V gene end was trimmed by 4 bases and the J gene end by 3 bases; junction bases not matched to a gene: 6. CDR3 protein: CASSGDSQEETQYF. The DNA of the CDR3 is TGTGCCAGCAGCGGGGACAGTCAGGAAGAGACCCAGTACTTC.

The CDR3 sequence: CASSQDWLAEKTDTQYF. For the CDR3, the DNA is TGTGCCAGCAGCCAAGATTGGCTAGCGGAAAAAACAGATACGCAGTATTTT. The rearrangement links TRBV14 to TRBJ2-3, with TRBD2 identical over 7 bases. V shed 0 bases, J shed 3 bases, and the junction held 9 bases outside the gene matches. Germline CDR1 and CDR2: SGHDN and FVKESK. The CDR3 has 17 amino acids. The full variable domain, its missing parts supplied by reference TRBV14 and TRBJ2-3, is EAGVTQFPSHSVIEKGQTVTLRCDPISGHDNLYWYRRVMGKEIKFLLHFVKESKQDESGMPNNRFLAERTGGTYSTLKVQPAELEDSGVYFCASSQDWLAEKTDTQYFGPGTRLTVL.

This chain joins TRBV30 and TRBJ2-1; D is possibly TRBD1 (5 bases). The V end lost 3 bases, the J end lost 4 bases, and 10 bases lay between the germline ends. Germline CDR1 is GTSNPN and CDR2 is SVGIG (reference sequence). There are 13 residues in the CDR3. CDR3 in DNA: TGTGCCTGGAGGCAGGGCTCTTACAATGAGCAGTTCTTC. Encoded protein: CAWRQGSYNEQFF.

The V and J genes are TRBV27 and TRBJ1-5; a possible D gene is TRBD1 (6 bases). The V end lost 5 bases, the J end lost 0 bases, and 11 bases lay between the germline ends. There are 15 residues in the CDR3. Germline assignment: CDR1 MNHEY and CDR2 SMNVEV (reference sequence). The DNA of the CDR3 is TGTGCCAGCAGTCGCGGACAGAATAGCAATCAGCCCCAGCATTTT. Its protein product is CASSRGQNSNQPQHF.

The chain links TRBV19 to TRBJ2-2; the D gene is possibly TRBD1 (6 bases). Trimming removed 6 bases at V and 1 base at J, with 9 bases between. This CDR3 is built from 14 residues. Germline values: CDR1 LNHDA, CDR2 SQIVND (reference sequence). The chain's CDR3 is CASRGHLNTGELFF. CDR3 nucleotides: TGTGCCAGTAGGGGACACTTGAACACCGGGGAGCTGTTTTTT.

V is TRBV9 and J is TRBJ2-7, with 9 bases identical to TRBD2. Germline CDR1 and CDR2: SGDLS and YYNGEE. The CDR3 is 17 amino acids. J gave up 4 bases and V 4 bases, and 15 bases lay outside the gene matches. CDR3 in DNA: TGTGCCAGCAGCCCCCGCGGTGAGGCTAGCGGGAAGTACGAGCAGTACTTC. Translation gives CASSPRGEASGKYEQYF.

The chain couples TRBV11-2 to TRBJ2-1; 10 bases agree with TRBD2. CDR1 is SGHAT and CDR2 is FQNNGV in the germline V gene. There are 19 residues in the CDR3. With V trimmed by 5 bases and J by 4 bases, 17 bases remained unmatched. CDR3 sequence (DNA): TGTGCCAGCAGCACCCCCGGGACTAGCGCCAACCTCCCGTACAATGAGCAGTTCTTC. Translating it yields CASSTPGTSANLPYNEQFF.

The CDR3 bases are TGTGCCAGCAGTTCCCGAGGGGGGGGCACAGATACGCAGTATTTT. It is translated as CASSSRGGGTDTQYF. The chain carries TRBV6-6 and TRBJ2-3; a possible D gene is TRBD2 (7 bases). In germline, CDR1 is MNHNY, CDR2 SVGAGI (reference sequence). V was trimmed by 4 bases and J by 1 base, leaving 12 bases between them. The CDR3 extends over 15 amino acids.

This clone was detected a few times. The CDR3 DNA sequence: TGTGCCAGCAGTTTAAGTTGGACAGGGGCTCGTCCTAACTATGGCTACACCTTC. It is translated as CASSLSWTGARPNYGYTF. The chain uses TRBV28 and TRBJ1-2; 9 bases align to TRBD1. The CDR3 contains 18 residues. Losses at the gene ends were 2 bases for V and 0 bases for J; bases not matched to a gene: 10. The germline V gene has CDR1 MDHEN and CDR2 SYDVKM.

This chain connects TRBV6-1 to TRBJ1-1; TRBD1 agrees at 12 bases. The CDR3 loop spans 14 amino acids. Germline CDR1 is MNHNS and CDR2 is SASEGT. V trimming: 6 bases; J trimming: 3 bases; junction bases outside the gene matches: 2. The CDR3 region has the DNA TGTGCCAGCAGGGGACAGGGGGCGGACACTGAAGCTTTCTTT. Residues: CASRGQGADTEAFF.